This TCR beta chain was identified during a study of a mutant IDH1 vaccine in newly diagnosed glioma. About this clone itself: Its matching antigen is unknown.

Time point in this sample: week 35, safety follow-up. Vaccination comprised doses that each held 300 ug of mutant IDH1 20-mer peptide, plus topical imiquimod. Repertoires were generated with immunoSEQ multiplex PCR, while TCRdb's copy carries only in-frame clones and drops some. The sample carries around 31,000 clones, 70% to 85% recorded once. The sample in question was PBMCs, obtained from a glioma patient whose treatment included an IDH1 peptide vaccine. The origin of this receptor is a man between 25 and 39 years old with glioma.

The CDR3, as DNA: TGCAGCGTTGAGGGACAGGGGGGCCTTGGCTACACCTTC. Its translation: CSVEGQGGLGYTF. This sequence joins TRBV29-1 and TRBJ1-2; 11 bases match TRBD1. The CDR3 loop spans 13 amino acids. V lost 3 bases and J lost 7; bases outside the gene matches: 4. Germline assignment: CDR1 SQVTM and CDR2 ANQGSEA. The full variable domain, its missing parts supplied by reference TRBV29-1 and TRBJ1-2, is SAVISQKPSRDICQRGTSLTIQCQVDSQVTMMFWYRQQPGQSLTLIATANQGSEATYESGFVIDKFPISRPNLTFSTLTVSNMSPEDSSIYLCSVEGQGGLGYTFGSGTRLTVV.